These 9 T cell receptor beta chains share one sample of origin, sequenced in a study of metastatic and nonmetastatic thyroid tumors. Through MiXCR, TCRdb re-clonotyped the PCR reads. The profile shows several thousand clones, approximately 33% of them singletons. None of the patients had undergone any treatment ahead of thyroid surgery. Material: adjacent normal tissue. All receptors derive from a female donor with papillary thyroid cancer or a benign thyroid nodule (not recorded which). Some clones in this sample may be carry-over from other donors' samples.

About this clone: One junction end disagrees with the germline gene, perhaps due to a read error. The chain joins TRBV20-1 to TRBJ2-1; 8 bases line up with TRBD2. Per the germline V gene, CDR1 is DFQATT and CDR2 is SNEGSKA (reference sequence). This CDR3 is built from 19 residues. This chain's CDR3 is CSARPPAGAGRGSYNEQFF. The CDR3 DNA is TGCAGTGCTAGACCCCCAGCGGGGGCCGGTCGCGGATCCTACAACGAGCAGTTCTTC.

V and J are TRBV11-1 and TRBJ1-5; 10 bases fit TRBD1. From germline, CDR1 is SGHAT and CDR2 FQDESV (reference sequence). There are 15 residues in the CDR3. V lost 4 bases and J lost 6; bases outside the gene matches: 6. The CDR3 DNA is TGTGCCAGCAGCTCCGGGACAGGGGATAGTCAGCCCCAGCATTTT. It translates to CASSSGTGDSQPQHF.

By share of the sample, this clone is medium-sized (0.01 to 0.1%). The V gene is TRBV29-1, the J gene TRBJ2-1; 14 nucleotides line up with TRBD2. From germline, CDR1 is SQVTM and CDR2 ANQGSEA. The junction had 10 bases not matched to a gene; V was cut back by 7 bases and J by 8 bases. The length of the CDR3 is 15 residues. The CDR3 nucleotides read TGCAGCGCTGGAGGGACTAGCGGGAGCTTCGATGAGCAGTTCTTC. Translation: CSAGGTSGSFDEQFF.

This chain connects TRBV6-1 to TRBJ2-5; the match to TRBD1 covers 9 bases. Per the germline V gene, CDR1 is MNHNS and CDR2 is SASEGT. The CDR3 extends over 13 amino acids. V was pared by 9 bases and J by 7 bases, with 9 bases of the junction left unmatched. CDR3 coding DNA: TGTGCCAGTACAAACAGGGGGCGGGGGACCCAGTACTTC. It codes for CASTNRGRGTQYF.

This clone occurred many times. With a much larger clone just one base away, this may be a read error. The sample holds other DNA sequences that translate to the same CDR3. The chain combines TRBV12-3 or TRBV12-4 with TRBJ2-3, with 7 bases identical to TRBD2. CDR3 length: 15 residues. For the CDR3, the DNA is TGTGCCAGCAGTCAGGGACTGACTAGCACAGATACGCAGTACTTT. Translation: CASSQGLTSTDTQYF.

This sequence joins TRBV6-2 or TRBV6-3 and TRBJ1-4; D gene uncertain. Germline loops: CDR1 MNHEY, CDR2 SVGEGT. The germline V and J ends were trimmed by 7 bases and 8 bases, with 8 bases remaining between them. The CDR3 runs 11 residues. Written as DNA, the CDR3 is TGTGCCAGCAAGAAAGGGGAAAAACTGTTTTTT. It specifies CASKKGEKLFF.

The sample holds a few counts of this clone. This chain connects TRBV19 to TRBJ2-1, with 7 bases that match TRBD2. The germline CDR1 and CDR2 sequences are LNHDA and SQIVND (reference sequence). V lost 6 bases and J lost 4; bases outside the gene matches: 3. The CDR3 has 13 residues. The DNA of the CDR3 is TGTGCCAGTAGGGCTAGCGGATACAATGAGCAGTTCTTC. This encodes CASRASGYNEQFF.

The chain recombines TRBV11-2 with TRBJ1-2; the match to TRBD1 covers 11 bases. The trim removed 3 bases at V and 8 bases at J, leaving 5 bases unmatched. Germline CDR1 and CDR2: SGHAT and FQNNGV. The CDR3 extends over 14 amino acids. The CDR3 sequence is CASSLDRGRGGYTF. The CDR3 DNA follows: TGTGCCAGCAGCTTGGACAGGGGGCGCGGGGGCTACACCTTC.

This clone came up many times. The V and J genes are TRBV6-1 and TRBJ1-5; TRBD1 is a possible D gene (6 bases). The CDR3 covers 15 residues. Looked up from germline, CDR1 is MNHNS and CDR2 is SASEGT. Trimming removed 5 bases from V and 6 bases from J, with 17 bases in between. The chain's CDR3 is CASSTSPTGAQPQHF. CDR3 sequence (DNA): TGTGCCAGCAGTACGTCCCCGACAGGCGCTCAGCCCCAGCATTTT.